The 20 T cell receptor beta chains reported below all come from one sample, sequenced in a study of cytomegalovirus exposure and HLA in healthy donors. Data came from immunoSEQ multiplex PCR; TCRdb stores just in-frame clones and leaves some out. This repertoire shows 250,000 to 400,000 clones, 88% found once; its top ten account for about 0.96%. The sample comprised PBMCs. Receptors were obtained from a man aged 30-40 years in good health and CMV-seronegative.

The chain has TRBV5-1 and TRBJ2-1, with D perhaps TRBD2 (5 bases). V was clipped by 4 bases and J by 5 bases, with 13 bases between them. The germline V gene has CDR1 SGHRS and CDR2 YFSETQ. This CDR3 comprises 14 residues. The CDR3 reads CASSTYEGHNEQFF. CDR3 in DNA: TGCGCCAGCAGCACCTACGAGGGCCACAATGAGCAGTTCTTC.

The chain combines TRBV19 with TRBJ2-7; D is possibly TRBD1 (6 bases). CDR3 length: 15 amino acids. Germline CDR1 is LNHDA and CDR2 is SQIVND (reference sequence). The germline V and J ends were trimmed by 5 bases and 4 bases, with 18 bases remaining between them. CDR3 coding DNA: TGTGCCAGTAGTCCTCAGGGGTTGGGACGATACGAGCAGTACTTC. It yields the protein CASSPQGLGRYEQYF.

The chain couples TRBV9 to TRBJ2-7; a possible D gene is TRBD2 (5 bases). Germline loops: CDR1 SGDLS, CDR2 YYNGEE. The CDR3 covers 15 residues. V was shortened by 4 bases and J by 5 bases, with 19 bases between the two germline ends. The CDR3 region is CASSLTPGSENEQYF. The DNA of the CDR3 is TGTGCCAGCAGCCTTACTCCGGGGAGTGAGAACGAGCAGTACTTC.

The rearrangement joins TRBV29-1 to TRBJ2-3, with 10 bases matching TRBD2. V trimming: 4 bases; J trimming: 2 bases; junction bases outside the gene matches: 9. The germline CDR1 and CDR2 sequences are SQVTM and ANQGSEA. The CDR3 has 16 amino acids. The CDR3 reads CSVVQLAGTTTDTQYF. CDR3 nucleotides: TGCAGCGTTGTCCAACTAGCGGGGACCACCACAGATACGCAGTATTTT.

DNA of the CDR3: TGTGCCAGCAGACTCAGCTGGAGCTCCTACAATGAGCAGTTCTTC. As protein: CASRLSWSSYNEQFF. The V gene is TRBV6-5, the J gene TRBJ2-1; no clear D gene. Trimming left V 6 bases short and J 0 bases short, with 12 bases between. This CDR3 has 15 residues. Germline CDR1 MNHEY, CDR2 SVGAGI.

The chain carries TRBV6-5 and TRBJ2-1; no reliable D call. V lost 6 bases to trimming and J lost 7 bases, with 10 bases between them. Germline V CDR1 and CDR2: MNHEY, SVGAGI. This CDR3 region has 12 residues. This chain's CDR3 is CASRTPANEQFF. CDR3 coding DNA: TGTGCCAGCAGGACCCCAGCGAATGAGCAGTTCTTC.

The rearrangement uses TRBV6-1 and TRBJ1-6, with no clear D. Germline-derived CDR1 and CDR2 are MNHNS and SASEGT. CDR3 length: 13 residues. With 4 bases removed from V and 9 bases from J, the gap between germline ends came to 10 bases. The CDR3 reads CASSVLSGSPLHF. In nucleotides, the CDR3 is TGTGCCAGCAGTGTGCTGAGCGGTTCACCCCTCCACTTT.

This sequence joins TRBV12-2 and TRBJ1-2. TRBV12-2 corresponds to a pseudogene. CDR3 size: 16 residues. The CDR3 DNA follows: TGTGCAAGTCGCTTAACGGCGGGGGGCAGATACTATGGCTACACCTTC. Translation gives CASRLTAGGRYYGYTF.

This clone was seen a handful of times. J is TRBJ2-7 and V is TRBV14, with D unresolved. The germline gives CDR1 SGHDN, CDR2 FVKESK. This CDR3 has 13 residues. V lost 4 bases to trimming and J lost 4 bases, with 11 bases between them. The CDR3 region is CASSLGPAYEQYF. The CDR3 bases are TGTGCCAGCAGCCTGGGCCCTGCTTACGAGCAGTACTTC.

The genes are TRBV15 and TRBJ2-3; 7 nucleotides align to TRBD2. Trimming cost V 0 bases and J 1 base; bases outside gene matches: 4. CDR3 length: 16 amino acids. Germline CDR1 reads LNHNV; CDR2 reads YYDKDF (reference sequence). The CDR3 sequence: CATSRDWGGGTDTQYF. The CDR3 nucleotides read TGTGCCACCAGCAGAGATTGGGGGGGAGGCACAGATACGCAGTATTTT.

V is TRBV19 and J is TRBJ1-2; TRBD1 might be the D (6 bases). V lost 4 bases to trimming and J lost 6 bases, with 12 bases between them. There are 13 residues in the CDR3. Per the germline V gene, CDR1 is LNHDA and CDR2 is SQIVND (reference sequence). The CDR3 DNA reads TGTGCCAGTAGTACACGACAGGAGGATGGCTACACCTTC. Its translation: CASSTRQEDGYTF.

V usage is TRBV18 and J usage is TRBJ1-5; 7 nucleotides align to TRBD1. Germline assignment: CDR1 KGHSH and CDR2 LQKENI. This CDR3 contains 16 residues. Trimming cost V 8 bases and J 2 bases; bases outside gene matches: 12. CDR3 in DNA: TGTGCCAGCACCCCCGGCGGAGGGGGCGGCAATCAGCCCCAGCATTTT. Translating gives CASTPGGGGGNQPQHF.

Only a few counts were recorded for this clone. This chain uses TRBV5-5 with TRBJ2-7; TRBD2 might be the D (5 bases). The CDR3 loop spans 13 amino acids. Between the trimmed V and J ends, which lost 4 bases and 4 bases, there was a span of 12 bases. Germline V gives CDR1 SGHKS, CDR2 YYEKEE (reference sequence). CDR3 protein: CASSPATGYEQYF. CDR3 nucleotides: TGTGCCAGCAGCCCCGCCACGGGGTACGAGCAGTACTTC.

This clone was found once. The V gene is TRBV27, the J gene TRBJ2-5; 7 bases map to TRBD1. This CDR3 has 14 amino acids. CDR1 is MNHEY, CDR2 SMNVEV, per germline (reference sequence). V was clipped by 6 bases and J by 3 bases; unmatched bases: 7. CDR3: CASSNEGQEETQYF. DNA for the CDR3: TGTGCCAGCAGCAATGAAGGACAGGAAGAGACCCAGTACTTC.

The chain uses TRBV7-4 and TRBJ1-5; unclear D gene. Trimming removed 5 bases from V and 4 bases from J, with 15 bases in between. CDR3 length: 15 residues. Germline V gene data show CDR1 as SGHVT and CDR2 as SQSDAQ. The DNA of the CDR3 is TGTGCCAGCAGCAGAATCGGGATGGGGAATCAGCCCCAGCATTTT. This sequence encodes CASSRIGMGNQPQHF. Looking up the rest from reference TRBV7-4 and TRBJ1-5 gives the full variable domain: GAGVSQSPRYKVAKRGRDVALRCDSISGHVTLYWYRQTLGQGSEVLTYSQSDAQRDKSGRPSGRFSAERPERSVSTLKIQRTEQGDSAVYLCASSRIGMGNQPQHFGDGTRLSIL.

This clone was found a few times. The chain recombines TRBV5-6 with TRBJ2-7, with TRBD1 identical over 9 bases. CDR1 and CDR2 (germline): SGHDT, YYEEEE. Losses at the gene ends were 4 bases for V and 3 bases for J; bases not matched to a gene: 5. The CDR3 is made up of 14 amino acids. The CDR3 spells CASSSGQGNYEQYF. The CDR3 region has the DNA TGTGCCAGCAGCAGCGGACAGGGGAACTACGAGCAGTACTTC.

The chain recombines TRBV7-7 with TRBJ2-3; weak D call: TRBD1 (5 bases). Trimming left V 5 bases short and J 2 bases short, with 14 bases between. The CDR3 sequence is 15 residues long. Germline values: CDR1 SSHAT, CDR2 FNYEAQ (reference sequence). Written as DNA, the CDR3 is TGTGCCAGCAGCCTCAGCAGGGCCCCCACAGATACGCAGTATTTT. Amino acid sequence: CASSLSRAPTDTQYF.

This clone has more than one count but fewer than ten. The chain joins TRBV27 to TRBJ1-6; no clear D gene. The CDR3 contains 13 residues. Germline V gene sequence: CDR1 MNHEY, CDR2 SMNVEV (reference sequence). V dropped 0 bases and J dropped 6 bases, with 3 bases sitting between them. The CDR3 loop is CASSLSANSPLHF. DNA for the CDR3: TGTGCCAGCAGTTTATCGGCTAATTCACCCCTCCACTTT.

The V and J genes are TRBV2 and TRBJ1-1; D gene ambiguous. V was clipped by 11 bases and J by 1 base, with 17 bases between them. Germline assignment: CDR1 SNHLY and CDR2 FYNNEI. CDR3 length: 14 residues. The CDR3: CARRAPLENTEAFF. The CDR3 coding sequence is TGTGCCCGGAGGGCTCCTTTAGAGAACACTGAAGCTTTCTTT.

The chain links TRBV5-1 to TRBJ2-5; perhaps TRBD1 as D (5 bases). Germline CDR1 reads SGHRS; CDR2 reads YFSETQ. There are 13 residues in the CDR3. The ends were cut back, 4 bases at V and 5 bases at J, with 12 bases in the middle. CDR3 region: CASSPRVWETQYF. The CDR3 nucleotides are TGCGCCAGCAGCCCCAGGGTATGGGAGACCCAGTACTTC.